Listed below are T cell receptor beta chains from one sample, sequenced in a study of T cells after posttransplantation cyclophosphamide. Produced via immunoSEQ multiplex PCR; TCRdb's table is partial and in-frame only. The sample contains under 45,000 clones, none of them singletons. What was sequenced was PBMCs. These receptors were collected from a man aged 25 to 45 in good health and a related stem cell transplant donor. The CDR3 runs from the conserved cysteine through the conserved F or W. D genes are given only for firm matches. Size is omitted from some rows. Given values are once, few, many or a class for expanded clones.

CDR3nt	CDR3aa	v_gene	j_gene	abundance	d_gene
TGTGCCAGCAGTTACTCGAACAGGGCTGGCACAGATACGCAGTATTTT	CASSYSNRAGTDTQYF	TRBV6-2/TRBV6-3	TRBJ2-3	few	.
TGCGCCAGCAGCCAAGATGGGGACAGGGGGCCCGGAAACACCATATATTTT	CASSQDGDRGPGNTIYF	TRBV4-1	TRBJ1-3	many	TRBD1
TGTGCCAGCAGGATAGGGGTAGGATACGAGCAGTACTTC	CASRIGVGYEQYF	TRBV6-5	TRBJ2-7	many	.
TGCAGTGCTAGCCTTGGCGACACCCAGCATTTT	CSASLGDTQHF	TRBV20-1	TRBJ1-5	few	.
TGTGCCAGCAGCTCTTGGACTAGCGGGGGGAACACCGGGGAGCTGTTTTTT	CASSSWTSGGNTGELFF	TRBV7-3	TRBJ2-2	many	TRBD2
TGTGCCAGCAGTTTGGACAACCCTAATGAAAAACTGTTTTTT	CASSLDNPNEKLFF	TRBV28	TRBJ1-4	few	.
TGTGCCAGCAGCTTGGTTGCCGTACAGGCCTACGAGCAGTACTTC	CASSLVAVQAYEQYF	TRBV5-5	TRBJ2-7	many	.
TGCAGCGTGGTGACAGGGTATGCTTTCTTT	CSVVTGYAFF	TRBV29-1	TRBJ1-1	many	TRBD1
TGTGCCAGCAGTTATCGGGGACAAGCCTACGAGCAGTACTTC	CASSYRGQAYEQYF	TRBV6-6	TRBJ2-7	many	.
TGTGCCAGCAGCGATCGGACAGGGGGCGACGGCACTGAAGCTTTCTTT	CASSDRTGGDGTEAFF	TRBV7-9	TRBJ1-1	many	TRBD1
TGTGCCAGCAGTTTCAAGGTAGCGGGGTACGCAGATACGCAGTATTTT	CASSFKVAGYADTQYF	TRBV12-3/TRBV12-4	TRBJ2-3	.	TRBD2
TGTGCCACCGCGGTCGGCAGAACCTACGAGCAGTACTTC	CATAVGRTYEQYF	TRBV2	TRBJ2-7	many	.
TGCAGCGTTGGCCTAGTTGAAGGCTCCGAGCAGTACTTC	CSVGLVEGSEQYF	TRBV29-1	TRBJ2-7	.	.
TGTGCCAGCAGTTACGGACAGGGAGGGAACACTGAAGCTTTCTTT	CASSYGQGGNTEAFF	TRBV6-2/TRBV6-3	TRBJ1-1	many	TRBD1
TGTGCCAGCAGCTTAGCGCCTAGCCGAGAGACCCAGTACTTC	CASSLAPSRETQYF	TRBV7-9	TRBJ2-5	many	.
TGTGCCAGCAAGCAGGACAGGGGGAACAATCAGCCCCAGCATTTT	CASKQDRGNNQPQHF	TRBV2	TRBJ1-5	many	TRBD1
TGCGCCAGCAGTCCCGGGTCGGCGTACAATGAGCAGTTCTTC	CASSPGSAYNEQFF	TRBV5-1	TRBJ2-1	many	.
TGTGCCAGCAGCGTCGGGACAGGGGTCTACAATGAGCAGTTCTTC	CASSVGTGVYNEQFF	TRBV11-1	TRBJ2-1	many	TRBD1
TGTGCCAGCAGTTCCCGACAGGGAGGGGCAGATACGCAGTATTTT	CASSSRQGGADTQYF	TRBV28	TRBJ2-3	few	.
TGCGCCAGCAGTCAATTCAGCCCGGACAGCCTGGCGGAAAAACTGTTTTTT	CASSQFSPDSLAEKLFF	TRBV23-1	TRBJ1-4	many	.
TGCGCCAGCAGCCCCTCTAGCGGAAACTACAATGAGCAGTTCTTC	CASSPSSGNYNEQFF	TRBV5-1	TRBJ2-1	many	TRBD2
TGTGCCAGCAGCGATCCCCTTAGCGGTGGGGGGGCCGGCACAGATACGCAGTATTTT	CASSDPLSGGGAGTDTQYF	TRBV9	TRBJ2-3	.	.
TGTGCCAGCAGTGAAGCCAGGGGGCTTGGAGGCTACACCTTC	CASSEARGLGGYTF	TRBV2	TRBJ1-2	.	TRBD1
TGTGCCAGCAGCTTAGCTGGCAGGGCCCTCTCTGGAAACACCATATATTTT	CASSLAGRALSGNTIYF	TRBV7-9	TRBJ1-3	many	.
TGTGCCAGCAGCGTAGAGGGTAGAGACGATGAGCAGTTCTTC	CASSVEGRDDEQFF	TRBV9	TRBJ2-1	many	.
TGCGCCAGCAGCTCCGTCGGGCCGGACAGCCTGAATTCACCCCTCCACTTT	CASSSVGPDSLNSPLHF	TRBV5-1	TRBJ1-6	many	.
TGTGCCACCAGTGATCCCTTTGAGGGGCTAAGGAACACCGGGGAGCTGTTTTTT	CATSDPFEGLRNTGELFF	TRBV24-1	TRBJ2-2	few	.
TGTGCCAGCAGCTTAGAACAGTATAATTCACCCCTCCACTTT	CASSLEQYNSPLHF	TRBV11-2	TRBJ1-6	many	.
TGTGCCACCAGTGATTGGACAGGCTACGAGCAGTACTTC	CATSDWTGYEQYF	TRBV24-1	TRBJ2-7	many	TRBD1
TGTGCCAGCAGCGTAGCGGCAGGGGGCTCTGAAGCTTTCTTT	CASSVAAGGSEAFF	TRBV9	TRBJ1-1	many	TRBD1
TGTGCCAGCAGCTTAGCCTCAGAATGGGAGACCCAGTACTTC	CASSLASEWETQYF	TRBV11-1	TRBJ2-5	few	.
TGTGCCAGCAGCGAGATTACGGACAGGGGCAACTATGGCTACACCTTC	CASSEITDRGNYGYTF	TRBV5-4	TRBJ1-2	many	TRBD1
TGTGCCAGCAGCCCAGTGGGACAAGGCAATCAGCCCCAGCATTTT	CASSPVGQGNQPQHF	TRBV7-6	TRBJ1-5	many	.
TGTGCCAGCAGTGGATGGGACAGGACTGCAACTAATGAAAAACTGTTTTTT	CASSGWDRTATNEKLFF	TRBV25-1	TRBJ1-4	many	TRBD1
TGTGCCAGCAGTTACCTGGGGGCGGGAGAAAAACTGTTTTTT	CASSYLGAGEKLFF	TRBV6-5	TRBJ1-4	many	.
TGTGCCAGCTCCCCGTGGACAGACTCTGGAAACACCATATATTTT	CASSPWTDSGNTIYF	TRBV12-3/TRBV12-4	TRBJ1-3	many	.
TGCGCCAGCAGTCAATTAGTCCGGGGGGCGGACACTGAAGCTTTCTTT	CASSQLVRGADTEAFF	TRBV23-1	TRBJ1-1	few	.
TGCGCCAGCAGCTTGGGGGGCGTTCTGGAGACCCAGTACTTC	CASSLGGVLETQYF	TRBV5-1	TRBJ2-5	many	.
TGTGCCAGCAGCTTCACGACATCCTACGAGCAGTACTTC	CASSFTTSYEQYF	TRBV13	TRBJ2-7	many	.
TGTGCCATCAGTGGACAGTCCTACGAGCAGTACTTC	CAISGQSYEQYF	TRBV10-3	TRBJ2-7	many	.
TGTGCCAGCAGCGAATGGGACAGGGCTAATTCACCCCTCCACTTT	CASSEWDRANSPLHF	TRBV5-5	TRBJ1-6	few	TRBD1
TGTGCCAGCAGCGTCAGAACAGGGACGGCCTATGGCTACACCTTC	CASSVRTGTAYGYTF	TRBV9	TRBJ1-2	.	.
TGTGCCAGCAGTTACCCGACAAGCTACACCTTC	CASSYPTSYTF	TRBV6-1	TRBJ1-2	many	.
TGCGCCAGCAGCGCCCGGGGGGGAGAGCAAAACATTCAGTACTTC	CASSARGGEQNIQYF	TRBV5-1	TRBJ2-4	many	TRBD2
TGTGCCAGCAGACGAGCGGGGATCCAAGAGACCCAGTACTTC	CASRRAGIQETQYF	TRBV7-2	TRBJ2-5	few	TRBD2
TGTGCCAGCAGCCCGCGCGGTCCGGATACGCAGTATTTT	CASSPRGPDTQYF	TRBV7-9	TRBJ2-3	many	.
TGTGCCAGCAGCCTCCGACAGGGGGCCTACAATGAGCAGTTCTTC	CASSLRQGAYNEQFF	TRBV5-4	TRBJ2-1	many	TRBD1
TGTGCCAGCTCACTACGACAGGGGCCTCAGGGGGAGCAGTACTTC	CASSLRQGPQGEQYF	TRBV18	TRBJ2-7	many	TRBD1
TGTGCCACCAGCAGAGGGGCTAGCGGGGGGGCATATGAGCAGTTCTTC	CATSRGASGGAYEQFF	TRBV15	TRBJ2-1	many	TRBD2
TGTGCCAGTAGTTCACGAGGGGACATGGAAAAACTGTTTTTT	CASSSRGDMEKLFF	TRBV19	TRBJ1-4	many	.
TGTGCCAGCAGCCGCGCGGCCGCTGGAAACACCATATATTTT	CASSRAAAGNTIYF	TRBV7-6	TRBJ1-3	many	.
TGTGCCAGCAGTCGTCGGGGGGGCAGCACAGATACGCAGTATTTT	CASSRRGGSTDTQYF	TRBV12-3/TRBV12-4	TRBJ2-3	many	TRBD2
TGTGCCAGCAGTGGACAGGGGGCTGTCTATGGCTACACCTTC	CASSGQGAVYGYTF	TRBV6-2/TRBV6-3	TRBJ1-2	many	TRBD1
TGTGCCAGCAGTTACTGGAATGCGGGAGGCTACACCTTC	CASSYWNAGGYTF	TRBV6-2/TRBV6-3	TRBJ1-2	many	.
TGTGCCAGCAGCGCAGGGACAGGGAGGATGTCACCCCTCCACTTT	CASSAGTGRMSPLHF	TRBV9	TRBJ1-6	.	TRBD1
TGTGCCAGCAGTTCCAGATTTGACAGCTATGGCTACACCTTC	CASSSRFDSYGYTF	TRBV27	TRBJ1-2	many	.
TGTGCCAGCAGCCCCAGACAGGGGGCCTCCTACGAGCAGTACTTC	CASSPRQGASYEQYF	TRBV7-2	TRBJ2-7	many	TRBD1
TGCAGCGGAGACAAGTTTGAGACCCAGTACTTC	CSGDKFETQYF	TRBV29-1	TRBJ2-5	.	.
TGTGCCACCAGCAGAGATACGGGGACTGAAGCTTTCTTT	CATSRDTGTEAFF	TRBV15	TRBJ1-1	many	.
TGTGCCACCATGAGTCGGAGGGCAGGGCAAGAGACCCAGTACTTC	CATMSRRAGQETQYF	TRBV24-1	TRBJ2-5	many	.